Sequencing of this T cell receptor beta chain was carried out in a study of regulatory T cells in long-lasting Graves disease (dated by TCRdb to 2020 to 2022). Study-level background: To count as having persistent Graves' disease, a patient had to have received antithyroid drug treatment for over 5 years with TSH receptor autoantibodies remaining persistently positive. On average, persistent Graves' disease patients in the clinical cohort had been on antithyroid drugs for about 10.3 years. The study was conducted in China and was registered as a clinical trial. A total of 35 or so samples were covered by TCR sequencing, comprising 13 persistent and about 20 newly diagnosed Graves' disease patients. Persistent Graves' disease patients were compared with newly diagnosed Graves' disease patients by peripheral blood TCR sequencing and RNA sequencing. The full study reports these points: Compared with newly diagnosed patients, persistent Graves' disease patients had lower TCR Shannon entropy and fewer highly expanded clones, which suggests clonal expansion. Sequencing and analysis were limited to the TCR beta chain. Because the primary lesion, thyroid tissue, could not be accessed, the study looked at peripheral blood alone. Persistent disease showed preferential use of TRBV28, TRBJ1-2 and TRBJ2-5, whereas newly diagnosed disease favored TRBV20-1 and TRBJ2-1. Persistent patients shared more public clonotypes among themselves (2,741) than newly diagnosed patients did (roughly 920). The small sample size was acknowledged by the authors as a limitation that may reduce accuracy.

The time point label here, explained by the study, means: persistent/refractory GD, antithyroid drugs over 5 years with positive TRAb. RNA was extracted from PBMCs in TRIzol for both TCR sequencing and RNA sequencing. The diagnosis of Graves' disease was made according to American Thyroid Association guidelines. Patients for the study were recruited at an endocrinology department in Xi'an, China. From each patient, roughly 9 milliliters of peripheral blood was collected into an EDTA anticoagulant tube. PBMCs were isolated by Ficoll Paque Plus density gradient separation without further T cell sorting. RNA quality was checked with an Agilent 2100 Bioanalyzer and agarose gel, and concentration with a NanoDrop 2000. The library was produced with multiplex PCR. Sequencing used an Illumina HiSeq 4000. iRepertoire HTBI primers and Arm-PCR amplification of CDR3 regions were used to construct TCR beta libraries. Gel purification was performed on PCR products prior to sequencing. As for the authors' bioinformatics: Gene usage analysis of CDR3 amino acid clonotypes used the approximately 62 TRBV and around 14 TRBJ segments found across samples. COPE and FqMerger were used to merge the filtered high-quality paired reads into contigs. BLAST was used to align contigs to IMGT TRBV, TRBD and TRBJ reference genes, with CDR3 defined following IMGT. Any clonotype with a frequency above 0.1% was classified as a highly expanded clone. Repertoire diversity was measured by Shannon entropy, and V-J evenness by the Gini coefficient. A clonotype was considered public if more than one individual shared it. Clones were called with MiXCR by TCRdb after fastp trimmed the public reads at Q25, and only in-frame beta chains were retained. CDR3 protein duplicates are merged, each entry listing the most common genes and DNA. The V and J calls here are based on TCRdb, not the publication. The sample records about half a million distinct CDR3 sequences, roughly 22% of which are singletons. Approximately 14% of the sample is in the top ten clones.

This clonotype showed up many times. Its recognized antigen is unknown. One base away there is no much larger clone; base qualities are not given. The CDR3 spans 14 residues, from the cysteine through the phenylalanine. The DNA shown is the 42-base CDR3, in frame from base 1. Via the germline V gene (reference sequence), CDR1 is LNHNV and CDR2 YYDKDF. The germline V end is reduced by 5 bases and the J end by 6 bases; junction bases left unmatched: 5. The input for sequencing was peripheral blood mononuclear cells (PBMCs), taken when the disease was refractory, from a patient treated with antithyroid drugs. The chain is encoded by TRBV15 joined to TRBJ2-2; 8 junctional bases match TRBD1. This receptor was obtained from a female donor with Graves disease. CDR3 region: CATSQGQAPGELFF. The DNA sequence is TGTGCCACCAGCCAGGGACAGGCCCCCGGGGAGCTGTTTTTT.